The 17 T cell receptor beta chains presented below share a single source sample, sequenced in a study of blood T cells in healthy people across ages. Using a J-beta primer mix together with a sample-barcoded 5' primer, a second PCR was run for 7 to 11 cycles. TCRdb fed the 5' RACE reads into MiXCR, producing one record per CDR3 protein. The sample carries about 690,000 distinct CDR3 sequences, around 38% recorded once. Sequences were obtained from blood. The receptor set was obtained from a man older than 75 in good health.

This rearrangement joins TRBV7-2 to TRBJ2-7, with TRBD1 matching over 7 bases. The J call is uncertain, as TRBJ2-5 better fits the DNA end. The CDR3 totals 14 residues. Germline values: CDR1 SGHTA, CDR2 FQGNSA. This CDR3 reads CASSYGTGVGTQYF. As DNA, the CDR3 is TGTGCCAGCAGCTATGGAACAGGGGTCGGGACCCAGTACTTC.

The J gene is TRBJ2-2, the V gene TRBV7-2; D remains ambiguous. The CDR3 is 15 amino acids. Trimming stripped 3 bases from V and 3 bases from J, with 11 bases between. Germline-derived CDR1 and CDR2 are SGHTA and FQGNSA. The CDR3, as DNA: TGTGCCAGCAGCTTTAACCGTCATCACACCGGGGAGCTGTTTTTT. Encoded protein: CASSFNRHHTGELFF. Full variable domain (outside the CDR3, taken from reference TRBV7-2 and TRBJ2-2): GAGVSQSPSNKVTEKGKDVELRCDPISGHTALYWYRQSLGQGLEFLIYFQGNSAPDKSGLPSDRFSAERTGGSVSTLTIQRTQQEDSAVYLCASSFNRHHTGELFFGEGSRLTVL.

This clonotype came up a few times. CDR3: CASSLEGLAGQETQYF. CDR3 sequence (DNA): TGTGCCAGCAGCTTAGAGGGACTAGCGGGCCAAGAGACCCAGTACTTC. This chain links TRBV7-3 with TRBJ2-5, with 12 bases identical to TRBD2. Per germline, CDR1 SGHTA and CDR2 FQGTGA. The CDR3 is made up of 16 amino acids. Trimming at V came to 2 bases and at J to 1 base, leaving 2 bases not matched to a gene.

V gene TRBV6-5 combines with J gene TRBJ2-5; 11 positions agree with TRBD2. The J call could be wrong; TRBJ2-7 is a better fit for the DNA end. Germline values: CDR1 MNHEY, CDR2 SVGAGI. CDR3 length: 16 residues. This CDR3 is CASSYAGTSGDYEQYF. CDR3 nucleotide sequence: TGTGCCAGCAGTTACGCCGGGACTAGCGGCGACTACGAGCAGTACTTC.

V usage is TRBV30 and J usage is TRBJ2-5; D may be TRBD2 (6 bases). Trimming stripped 3 bases from V and 0 bases from J, with 14 bases between. This CDR3 comprises 15 residues. Per the germline V gene, CDR1 is GTSNPN and CDR2 is SVGIG (reference sequence). CDR3 nucleotide sequence: TGTGCCTGGAGCATGACTAGGGGATACCAAGAGACCCAGTACTTC. Its translation is CAWSMTRGYQETQYF. The full variable domain, its missing parts supplied by reference TRBV30 and TRBJ2-5, is SQTIHQWPATLVQPVGSPLSLECTVEGTSNPNLYWYRQAAGRGLQLLFYSVGIGQISSEVPQNLSASRPQDRQFILSSKKLLLSDSGFYLCAWSMTRGYQETQYFGPGTRLLVL.

This sequence joins TRBV28 and TRBJ2-5; D may be TRBD1 or TRBD2 (5 bases each). The end of the DNA aligns better with TRBJ2-7, so the J call may be wrong. The CDR3 length is 14 residues. Germline loops: CDR1 MDHEN, CDR2 SYDVKM. CDR3 in amino acids: CASSLAMGDYEQYF. CDR3 nucleotides: TGTGCCAGCAGTTTAGCAATGGGGGACTACGAGCAGTACTTC.

The chain has TRBV5-1 and TRBJ2-3, with 11 bases identical to TRBD2. Germline lookup yields CDR1 SGHRS and CDR2 YFSETQ. The CDR3 length is 14 residues. V lost 3 bases, J lost 5 bases, and 2 bases stayed unmatched. CDR3 loop: CASSSGLAEDTQYF. CDR3 sequence (DNA): TGCGCCAGCAGCTCGGGACTAGCGGAAGATACGCAGTATTTT.

This clonotype occurred a few times. This sequence joins TRBV20-1 and TRBJ1-1; the D is unclear. The CDR3 is 12 residues long. The germline V and J ends were trimmed by 3 bases and 10 bases, with 15 bases remaining between them. Germline CDR1 reads DFQATT; CDR2 reads SNEGSKA (reference sequence). CDR3 bases: TGCAGTGCTAGTGGAAGGGTACGGGGAGCTTTCTTT. This sequence encodes CSASGRVRGAFF.

This clonotype has a handful of counts. The chain has TRBV14 and TRBJ2-5; D call uncertain. The germline CDR1 and CDR2 sequences are SGHDN and FVKESK. The V gene lost 1 base and the J gene lost 7 bases, with 16 bases spanning the gap. The length of the CDR3 is 15 residues. CDR3 in amino acids: CASSQVDSTLATQYF. The CDR3 DNA reads as TGTGCCAGCAGCCAAGTCGACTCAACGTTAGCGACCCAGTACTTC.

This clonotype was recorded a few times. The chain uses TRBV11-3 and TRBJ2-1; 9 bases map to TRBD2. Germline V lookup: CDR1 SGHNT, CDR2 YENEEA. The V gene end was trimmed by 5 bases and the J gene end by 4 bases; junction bases not matched to a gene: 6. The CDR3 spans 15 residues. The CDR3 DNA is TGTGCCAGCAGCCCCAGCGGGAGGTCGTACAATGAGCAGTTCTTC. Protein: CASSPSGRSYNEQFF.

Only one count was recorded for this clonotype. The chain recombines TRBV6-5 with TRBJ2-1, with a possible D match to TRBD2 (5 bases). The CDR3 has 16 amino acids. The V end was cut by 1 base, the J end by 4 bases, with 14 bases between. In germline, CDR1 is MNHEY, CDR2 SVGAGI. In DNA form, the CDR3 reads TGTGCCAGCAGTTACTTAGCGTTTAGCCCATACAATGAGCAGTTCTTC. Protein: CASSYLAFSPYNEQFF.

About this clonotype itself: Germline and junction disagree at one end, which may indicate a read error. The genes are TRBV9 and TRBJ2-7; TRBD2 agrees at 7 bases. Germline values: CDR1 SGDLS, CDR2 YYNGEE. The CDR3 loop spans 16 amino acids. The CDR3 nucleotides read TGTGCCAGCAGCGTAGCTACCGGGACTACCTCCTCCGAGCAGTACTTC. Encoded protein: CASSVATGTTSSEQYF.

A few counts support this clonotype. V is TRBV20-1 and J is TRBJ2-5; D is ambiguous. Germline values: CDR1 DFQATT, CDR2 SNEGSKA (reference sequence). This CDR3 is 12 amino acids long. The V and J ends lost 7 bases and 1 base respectively, with 10 bases between them. The CDR3 bases are TGCAGTGTTTCGGGCCCCCAAGAGACCCAGTACTTC. Its translation: CSVSGPQETQYF.

This clonotype was seen a handful of times. The J gene is TRBJ2-3, the V gene TRBV5-6; 7 positions agree with TRBD2. The ends lost 3 bases at V and 0 bases at J; junction bases unmatched: 7. Germline V CDR1 and CDR2: SGHDT, YYEEEE. The CDR3 consists of 16 residues. CDR3 region: CASSSRSGASTDTQYF. For the CDR3, the DNA is TGTGCCAGCAGCTCCCGGAGCGGGGCCAGCACAGATACGCAGTATTTT.

This clonotype was observed a handful of times. The chain couples TRBV6-2 or TRBV6-3 to TRBJ2-6; D is ambiguous. The CDR3 runs to 16 residues. Trimming took off 7 bases at V and 4 bases at J, with 17 bases between the two ends. The germline V gene encodes CDR1 MNHEY and CDR2 SVGEGT. CDR3 protein: CASTDGYAKGANVLTF. DNA of the CDR3: TGTGCCAGCACCGACGGGTACGCCAAGGGGGCCAACGTCCTGACTTTC.

The genes are TRBV11-2 and TRBJ2-7; D unresolved. Looked up from germline, CDR1 is SGHAT and CDR2 is FQNNGV. This CDR3 is built from 13 residues. V was trimmed by 5 bases and J by 3 bases, leaving 11 bases between them. The CDR3 region has the DNA TGTGCCAGCAGCCAGCACGAGGACTACGAGCAGTACTTC. It translates to CASSQHEDYEQYF.

V is TRBV7-2 and J is TRBJ2-5; 7 nucleotides align to TRBD2. J was trimmed by 2 bases and V by 0 bases; bases with no gene match: 6. Germline lookup yields CDR1 SGHTA and CDR2 FQGNSA. This CDR3 spans 16 amino acids. The CDR3 reads CASSLAFGGGQETQYF. CDR3 bases: TGTGCCAGCAGCTTAGCGTTTGGGGGGGGACAAGAGACCCAGTACTTC.